A selection of T cell receptor beta chains follows, all from one sample in a study of T-cell memory formation after mild COVID-19. TCRdb recomputed calls from the 5' RACE reads with MiXCR, one row per CDR3 protein. The sample holds roughly 340,000 distinct CDR3 sequences, around 20% seen once. The sequencing input was PBMCs or a T cell subset sorted from them (not recorded which). The source is a young man who had mild COVID-19 (a few samples of this study predate the infection). Cell type and time point are not known. CDR3s include the opening cysteine and the closing phenylalanine or tryptophan. A D gene is named only where the DNA matches it firmly. Clone size is stated in some rows and not others, as once, few, many or a class when expanded.

D: TRBD2
V: TRBV4-1
J: TRBJ2-5
size: few
DNA: TGCGCCAGCAGCCAAGGCCTTAGCGGGGGGGCGGAGACCCAGTACTTC
CDR3: CASSQGLSGGAETQYF

D: -
V: TRBV7-9
J: TRBJ2-5
size: few
DNA: TGTGCCAGCAGCTTACGGGCAGGGAACAGGGAGACCCAGTACTTC
CDR3: CASSLRAGNRETQYF

D: TRBD1
V: TRBV10-1
J: TRBJ2-3
size: few
DNA: TGCGCCAGCACCGGGACAGGGACAGATACGCAGTATTTT
CDR3: CASTGTGTDTQYF

D: -
V: TRBV7-9
J: TRBJ1-1
size: few
DNA: TGTGCCAGCAGCTTAGCGCAAGGGGGCACTGAAGCTTTCTTT
CDR3: CASSLAQGGTEAFF

D: -
V: TRBV18
J: TRBJ2-1
size: -
DNA: TGTGCCAGCTCACCTGCTACGTGGAATGAGCAGTTCTTC
CDR3: CASSPATWNEQFF

D: -
V: TRBV21-1
J: TRBJ1-6
size: few
DNA: TGTGCCAGCAGCAAACGTCTAGACAGGGGGAATTCACCCCTCCACTTT
CDR3: CASSKRLDRGNSPLHF

D: -
V: TRBV3-1
J: TRBJ2-7
size: -
DNA: TGTGCCAGCAGCCAAGGAATAACCTACGAGCAGTACTTC
CDR3: CASSQGITYEQYF

D: TRBD1
V: TRBV6-5
J: TRBJ2-2
size: -
DNA: TGTGCCAGCAGTTACGGACAGGGGGAGACCGGGGAGCTGTTTTTT
CDR3: CASSYGQGETGELFF

D: TRBD1
V: TRBV6-1
J: TRBJ2-6
size: -
DNA: TGTGCCAGCAGACAAGGGACAGGGGGCGCTGGGGCCAACGTCCTGACTTTC
CDR3: CASRQGTGGAGANVLTF

D: -
V: TRBV7-2
J: TRBJ1-4
size: few
DNA: TGTGCCAGCAGCTTTGCGGGGGCAGGGAAAAAACTGTTTTTT
CDR3: CASSFAGAGKKLFF